The rows below give T cell receptor beta chains drawn from one sample of a study of cytomegalovirus exposure and HLA in healthy donors. The repertoire was sequenced with immunoSEQ multiplex PCR; TCRdb's copy has only in-frame clones and lacks some. In the table there are 110,000 to 150,000 clones, roughly nine tenths of which are singletons. The sequenced material came from PBMCs. The origin of the receptors is a man aged 18 to 29 in good health and CMV-seronegative. Both conserved end residues are trimmed from each CDR3.

V gene	J gene	CDR3 protein
TRBV4-1	TRBJ1-2	ASSQDTARGYGYT
TRBV30	TRBJ1-5	AWDRGGNQPQH
TRBV4-1	TRBJ2-3	ASSHQTWATSGYTDTQY
TRBV30	TRBJ1-5	AWSLGSASNQPQH
TRBV5-1	TRBJ1-4	ASSLVPGQNEKLF
TRBV10-3	TRBJ1-1	AIRPGQGVTEAF
TRBV5-1	TRBJ2-7	ASSPEPGLTYEQY
TRBV10-3	TRBJ1-6	AIKQGQNNSPLH
TRBV10-3	TRBJ2-1	AIRGTSGRDYNEQF
TRBV7-3	TRBJ1-2	ASSRENYGYT
TRBV6-1	TRBJ2-7	ASSDPLAGGRYEQY
TRBV9	TRBJ2-5	ASSARTGEWETQY
TRBV2	TRBJ2-1	ASSVASLHNEQF
TRBV19	TRBJ1-1	ASSTLLVWGQNTEAF
TRBV4-1	TRBJ2-5	ASSPIAKETQY
TRBV4-2	TRBJ2-3	ASSQEATDTQY
TRBV6-1	TRBJ2-7	ASRDRGAYEQY
TRBV5-4	TRBJ1-2	ASSATTGNYGYT
TRBV5-1	TRBJ2-7	ASSALYRDEQY
TRBV11-3	TRBJ1-1	ASSSAVTGTEAF
TRBV27	TRBJ2-1	ASRLIDREWGDEQF